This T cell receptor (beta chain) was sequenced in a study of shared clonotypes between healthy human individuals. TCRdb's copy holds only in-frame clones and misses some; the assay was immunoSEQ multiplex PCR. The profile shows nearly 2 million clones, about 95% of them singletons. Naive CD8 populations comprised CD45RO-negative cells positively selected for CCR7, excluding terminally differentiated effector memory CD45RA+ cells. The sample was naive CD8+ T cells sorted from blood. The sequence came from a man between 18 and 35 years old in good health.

The CDR3 loop is CASSVTGGNGLDYTF. The CDR3 DNA reads as TGTGCCAGCAGCGTGACAGGGGGCAATGGATTAGACTACACCTTC. V usage is TRBV9 and J usage is TRBJ1-2, with 10 bases identical to TRBD1. The CDR3 has 15 residues. V lost 2 bases to trimming and J lost 10 bases; unmatched junction nucleotides: 11. Germline CDR1 and CDR2: SGDLS and YYNGEE.